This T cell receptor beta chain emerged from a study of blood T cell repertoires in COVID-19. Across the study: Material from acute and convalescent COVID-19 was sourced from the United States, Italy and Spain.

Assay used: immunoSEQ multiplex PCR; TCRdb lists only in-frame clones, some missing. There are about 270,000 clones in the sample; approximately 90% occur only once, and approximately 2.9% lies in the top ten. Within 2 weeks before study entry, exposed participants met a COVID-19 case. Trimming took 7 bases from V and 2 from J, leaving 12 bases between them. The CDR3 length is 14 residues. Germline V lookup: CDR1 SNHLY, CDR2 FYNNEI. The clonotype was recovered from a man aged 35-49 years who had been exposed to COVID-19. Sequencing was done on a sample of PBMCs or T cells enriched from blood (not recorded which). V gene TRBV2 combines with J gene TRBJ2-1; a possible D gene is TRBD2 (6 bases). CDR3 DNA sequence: TGTGCCAGCACCGGCGGGAAGACCTACAATGAGCAGTTCTTC. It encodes CASTGGKTYNEQFF.